The 4 T cell receptor beta chains below all came from one sample that was sequenced in a study of blood T cells in healthy people across ages. The authors ran a second PCR of about 6 to 11 cycles using a sample-barcoded 5' primer and a J-beta primer mix. From the 5' RACE reads, TCRdb called clonotypes with MiXCR, one entry per CDR3 protein. The data contain some 850,000 distinct CDR3 sequences, 20% to 30% of them singletons. These records were also assigned to another study, of T cells of mothers and their children.

Sample: blood. The receptors come from a boy younger than 18 in good health.

The chain recombines TRBV4-1 with TRBJ1-1; a weak D match, TRBD1 (6 bases). V lost 4 bases to trimming and J lost 7 bases, with 13 bases between them. The germline gives CDR1 MGHRA, CDR2 YSYEKL. This CDR3 spans 13 amino acids. The CDR3 loop is CASSRTQGGEAFF. For the CDR3, the DNA is TGCGCCAGCAGCCGGACACAGGGAGGTGAAGCTTTCTTT.

At least ten counts were recorded for this clonotype. The V call is TRBV12-3 or TRBV12-4, the J call TRBJ2-5; 7 nucleotides align to TRBD1. TRBJ2-1 matches the DNA end more closely, so the J call is doubtful. There are 13 residues in the CDR3. CDR3 bases: TGTGCCAGCAGGCGGACAGGTGGCAATGAGCAGTTCTTC. Its translation: CASRRTGGNEQFF.

In its sample, this clonotype was seen a few times. This sequence joins TRBV7-2 and TRBJ2-1; 8 bases agree with TRBD2. Germline assignment: CDR1 SGHTA and CDR2 FQGNSA. This CDR3 contains 15 residues. V lost 1 base, J lost 3 bases, and 2 bases stayed unmatched. CDR3 region: CASSLGGGRYNEQFF. The CDR3 DNA is TGTGCCAGCAGCTTAGGCGGGGGGCGCTACAATGAGCAGTTCTTC.

V is TRBV20-1 and J is TRBJ2-3; D is perhaps TRBD2 (7 bases). The V end lost 1 base, the J end lost 2 bases, and 10 bases lay between the germline ends. The CDR3 totals 14 residues. CDR1 is DFQATT, CDR2 SNEGSKA, per germline (reference sequence). In DNA, the CDR3 is TGCAGTGCTAGAGTCCGGGGGGCCACAGATACGCAGTATTTT. Protein product: CSARVRGATDTQYF.